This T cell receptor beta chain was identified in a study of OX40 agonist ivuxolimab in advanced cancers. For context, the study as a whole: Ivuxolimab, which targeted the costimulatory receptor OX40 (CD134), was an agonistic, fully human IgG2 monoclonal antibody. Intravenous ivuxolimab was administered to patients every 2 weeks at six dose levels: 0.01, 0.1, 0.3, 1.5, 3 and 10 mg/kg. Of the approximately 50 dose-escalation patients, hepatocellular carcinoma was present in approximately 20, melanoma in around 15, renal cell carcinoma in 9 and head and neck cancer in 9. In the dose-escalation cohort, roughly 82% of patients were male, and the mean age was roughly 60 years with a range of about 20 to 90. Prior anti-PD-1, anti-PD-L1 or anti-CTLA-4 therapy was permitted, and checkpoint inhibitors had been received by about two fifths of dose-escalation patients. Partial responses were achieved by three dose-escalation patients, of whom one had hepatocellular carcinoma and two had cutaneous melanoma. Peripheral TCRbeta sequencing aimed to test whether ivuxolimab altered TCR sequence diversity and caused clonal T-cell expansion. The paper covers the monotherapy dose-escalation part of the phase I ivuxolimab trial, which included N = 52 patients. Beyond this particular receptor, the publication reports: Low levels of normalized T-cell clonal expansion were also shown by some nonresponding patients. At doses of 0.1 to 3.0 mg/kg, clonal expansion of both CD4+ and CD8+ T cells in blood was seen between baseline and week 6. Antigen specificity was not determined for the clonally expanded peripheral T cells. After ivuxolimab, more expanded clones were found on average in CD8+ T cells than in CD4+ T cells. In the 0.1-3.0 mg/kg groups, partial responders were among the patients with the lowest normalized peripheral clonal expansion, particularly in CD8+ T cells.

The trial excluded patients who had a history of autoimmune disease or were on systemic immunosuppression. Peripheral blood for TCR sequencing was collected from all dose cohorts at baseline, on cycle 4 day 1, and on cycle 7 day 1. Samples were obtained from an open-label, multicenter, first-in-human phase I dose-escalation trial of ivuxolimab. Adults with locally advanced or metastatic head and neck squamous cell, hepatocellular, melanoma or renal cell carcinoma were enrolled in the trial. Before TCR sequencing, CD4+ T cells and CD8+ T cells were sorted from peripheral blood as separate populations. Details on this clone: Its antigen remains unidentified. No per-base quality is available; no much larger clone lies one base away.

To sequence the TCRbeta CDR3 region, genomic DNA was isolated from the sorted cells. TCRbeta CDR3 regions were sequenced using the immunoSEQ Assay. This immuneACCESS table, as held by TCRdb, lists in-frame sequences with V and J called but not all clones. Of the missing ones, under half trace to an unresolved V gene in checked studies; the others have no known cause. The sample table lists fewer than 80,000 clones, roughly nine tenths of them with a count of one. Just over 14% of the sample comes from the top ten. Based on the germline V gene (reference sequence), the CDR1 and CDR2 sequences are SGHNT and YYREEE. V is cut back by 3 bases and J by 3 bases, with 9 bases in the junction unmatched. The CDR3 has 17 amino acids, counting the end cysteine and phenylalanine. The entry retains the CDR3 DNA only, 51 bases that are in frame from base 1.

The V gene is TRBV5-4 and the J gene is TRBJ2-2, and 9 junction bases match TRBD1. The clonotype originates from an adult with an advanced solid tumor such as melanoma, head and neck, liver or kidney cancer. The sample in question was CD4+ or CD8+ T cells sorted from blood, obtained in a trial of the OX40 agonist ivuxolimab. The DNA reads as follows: TGTGCCAGCAGCTACTCTACCGGGACAGGGTACACCGGGGAGCTGTTTTTT. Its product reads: CASSYSTGTGYTGELFF.